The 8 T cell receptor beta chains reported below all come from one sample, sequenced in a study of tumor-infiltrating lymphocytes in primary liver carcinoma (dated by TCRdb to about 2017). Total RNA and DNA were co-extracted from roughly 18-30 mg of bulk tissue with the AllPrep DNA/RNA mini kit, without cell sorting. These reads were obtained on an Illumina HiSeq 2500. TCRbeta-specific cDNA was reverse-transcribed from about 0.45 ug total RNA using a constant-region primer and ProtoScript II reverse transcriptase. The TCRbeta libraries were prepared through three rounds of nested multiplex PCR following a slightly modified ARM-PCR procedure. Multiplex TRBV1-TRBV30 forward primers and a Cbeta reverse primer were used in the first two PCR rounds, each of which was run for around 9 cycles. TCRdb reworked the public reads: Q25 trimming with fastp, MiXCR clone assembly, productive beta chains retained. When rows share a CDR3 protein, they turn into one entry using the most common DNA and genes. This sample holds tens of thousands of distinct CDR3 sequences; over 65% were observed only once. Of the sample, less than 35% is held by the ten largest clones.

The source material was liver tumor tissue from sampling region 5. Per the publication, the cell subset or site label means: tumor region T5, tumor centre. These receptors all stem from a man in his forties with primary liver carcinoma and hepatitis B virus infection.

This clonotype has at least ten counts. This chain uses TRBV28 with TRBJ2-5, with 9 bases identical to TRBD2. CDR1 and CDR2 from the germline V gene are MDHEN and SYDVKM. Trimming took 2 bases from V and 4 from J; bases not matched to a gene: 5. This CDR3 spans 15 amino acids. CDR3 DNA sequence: TGTGCCAGCAGTTTAAACTGGCGGGGGGGAGAGACCCAGTACTTC. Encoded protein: CASSLNWRGGETQYF.

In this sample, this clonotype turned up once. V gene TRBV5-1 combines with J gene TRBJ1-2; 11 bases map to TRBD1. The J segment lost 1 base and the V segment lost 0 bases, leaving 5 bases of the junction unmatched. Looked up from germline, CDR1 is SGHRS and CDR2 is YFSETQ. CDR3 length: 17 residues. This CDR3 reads CASSLVGQGAINYGYTF. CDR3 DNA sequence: TGCGCCAGCAGCTTGGTTGGACAGGGGGCAATTAACTATGGCTACACCTTC.

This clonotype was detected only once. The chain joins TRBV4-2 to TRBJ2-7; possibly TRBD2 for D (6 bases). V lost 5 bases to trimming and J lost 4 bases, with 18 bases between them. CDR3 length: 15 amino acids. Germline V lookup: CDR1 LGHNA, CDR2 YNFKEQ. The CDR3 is CASSVRRDERYEQYF. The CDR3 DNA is TGTGCCAGCAGCGTTCGGCGGGACGAGAGATACGAGCAGTACTTC.

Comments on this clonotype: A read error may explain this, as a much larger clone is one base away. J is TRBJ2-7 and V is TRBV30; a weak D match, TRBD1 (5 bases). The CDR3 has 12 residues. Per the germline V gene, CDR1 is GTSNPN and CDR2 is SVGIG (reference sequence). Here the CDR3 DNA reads TGTGCCTGGTCACCCAGGGATTACGAGCGGTACTTC. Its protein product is CAWSPRDYERYF.

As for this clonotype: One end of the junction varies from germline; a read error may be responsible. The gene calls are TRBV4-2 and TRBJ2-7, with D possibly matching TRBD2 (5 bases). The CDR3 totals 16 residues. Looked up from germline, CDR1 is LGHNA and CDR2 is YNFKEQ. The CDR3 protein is CARSQEFRASSYEQYF. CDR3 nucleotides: TGTGCCAGGAGCCAAGAGTTCCGCGCTAGCTCCTACGAGCAGTATTTC.

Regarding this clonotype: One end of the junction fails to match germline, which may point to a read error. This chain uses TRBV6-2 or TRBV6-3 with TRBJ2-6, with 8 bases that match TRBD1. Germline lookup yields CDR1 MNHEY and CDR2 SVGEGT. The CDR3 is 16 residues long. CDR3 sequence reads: CASSLGQGTGADVLTF. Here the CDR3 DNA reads TGTGCCAGCAGTCTCGGACAGGGTACTGGGGCCGACGTCCTGACTTTC.

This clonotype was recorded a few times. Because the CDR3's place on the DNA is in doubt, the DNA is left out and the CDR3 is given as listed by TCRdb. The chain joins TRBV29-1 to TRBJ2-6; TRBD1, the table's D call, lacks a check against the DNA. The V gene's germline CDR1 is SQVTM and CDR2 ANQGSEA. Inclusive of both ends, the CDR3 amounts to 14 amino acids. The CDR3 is CSVATGTGADVLTF.

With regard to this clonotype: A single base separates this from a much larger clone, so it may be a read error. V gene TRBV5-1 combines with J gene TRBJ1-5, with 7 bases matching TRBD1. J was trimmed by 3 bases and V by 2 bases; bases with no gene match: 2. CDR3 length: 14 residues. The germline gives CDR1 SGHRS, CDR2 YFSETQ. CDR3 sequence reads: CASSLGGANQPQHF. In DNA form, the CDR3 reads TGCGCCAGCAGCTTAGGGGGCGCCAATCAGCCCCAGCATTTT.